Listed below are T cell receptor beta chains from one sample, sequenced in a study of blood T cell repertoires in COVID-19. Sequencing was performed with immunoSEQ multiplex PCR; in TCRdb, only in-frame clones are kept and a portion is missing. The data hold approximately 230,000 clones, with around 83% observed a single time. Sequenced material: peripheral blood. The receptors were sampled from a man at least 80 years old with acute or convalescent COVID-19. CDR3s include the opening cysteine and the closing phenylalanine or tryptophan. The D gene is left open where the match is weak. Expanded clones are given a class, and other clones once, few, many or no size at all.

D gene	clone size	V gene	J gene	CDR3 DNA	CDR3 protein
NA	NA	TRBV30	TRBJ1-4	TGTGCCTGGAAAGTGGGCCCAAAACTGTTTTTT	CAWKVGPKLFF
NA	NA	TRBV12-3/TRBV12-4	TRBJ2-1	TGTGCCAGCAGTGCGGGCCTATACAATGAGCAGTTCTTC	CASSAGLYNEQFF
TRBD2	NA	TRBV24-1	TRBJ2-3	TGTGCCACCAGTGATTCCCCGGGAGGGTCAGATACGCAGTATTTT	CATSDSPGGSDTQYF
NA	NA	TRBV5-1	TRBJ2-1	TGCGCCAGCAGCCCATCCGCGGGGGCCCTGGTTTTCTTC	CASSPSAGALVFF
TRBD1	NA	TRBV14	TRBJ2-1	TGTGCCAGCAGCAACCGGGACAGGGTTATGGCTGAGCAGTTCTTC	CASSNRDRVMAEQFF
TRBD2	once	TRBV28	TRBJ2-7	TGTGCCAGCAGGGCGGGAGGTTTGTCCTACGAGCAGTACTTC	CASRAGGLSYEQYF
TRBD1	NA	TRBV9	TRBJ1-6	TGTGCCAGCAGCGTAGGGGGCGCGCAGGGGGTAGAGCCCCTCCACTTT	CASSVGGAQGVEPLHF
NA	once	TRBV18	TRBJ1-2	TGTGCCAGCTCACCACTCGGGGTTGGCGGCTATGGCTACACCTTC	CASSPLGVGGYGYTF
TRBD2	once	TRBV29-1	TRBJ2-3	TGCAGCGGTGGGACTAGCGGGAGCACAGATACGCAGTATTTT	CSGGTSGSTDTQYF
TRBD2	NA	TRBV5-1	TRBJ2-7	TGCGCCAGCAGCCCCATCCCGGGACTAAAATCTGGCGAGCAGTACTTC	CASSPIPGLKSGEQYF
NA	NA	TRBV3-1/TRBV3-2	TRBJ2-1	TGTGCCACGTCAGGCGGGATAGCGAATGAGCAGTTCTTC	CATSGGIANEQFF
TRBD2	few	TRBV6-5	TRBJ2-7	TGTGCCAGCAGTTACTCTCTAGCGGGAATGTACGAGCAGTACTTC	CASSYSLAGMYEQYF
TRBD2	NA	TRBV7-7	TRBJ2-1	TGTGCCAGCAGCTTAGGAGCGGGGGAGTACAATGAGCAGTTCTTC	CASSLGAGEYNEQFF
NA	NA	TRBV5-1	TRBJ2-1	TGCGCCAGCAGCCGCTACAGGGCCTCTGGGTCCTACAATGAGCAGTTCTTC	CASSRYRASGSYNEQFF
TRBD1	NA	TRBV3-1/TRBV3-2	TRBJ1-6	TGTGCCAGCAGTCCTGGGACAGGGTTGGCTTCACCCCTCCACTTT	CASSPGTGLASPLHF
TRBD2	NA	TRBV19	TRBJ2-2	TGTGCCAGTAGTATTAGGGGGTGGACTAGCGGGAACTATGGCAAGAACACCGGGGAGCTGTTTTTT	CASSIRGWTSGNYGKNTGELFF
NA	NA	TRBV5-8	TRBJ2-4	TGTGCCAGCCCGACCTTTGGACAGAGTCTAGCCAAAAACATTCAGTACTTC	CASPTFGQSLAKNIQYF
TRBD1	once	TRBV28	TRBJ2-7	TGTGCCAGCAGTTTAGGAGGACAGGAGGTCCGGGGGCAGTACTTC	CASSLGGQEVRGQYF
TRBD2	few	TRBV10-3	TRBJ2-1	TGTGCCATCACTAGCGGGGCCAGCCCCGAGCAGTTCTTC	CAITSGASPEQFF
NA	NA	TRBV30	TRBJ1-5	TGTGCCTGGAGCGAGGATTCTCAGCCCCAGCATTTT	CAWSEDSQPQHF
TRBD2	few	TRBV5-1	TRBJ2-1	TGCGCCAGCAGCCCCTCCGGGACTAGCGGAGCTTACAATGAGCAGTTCTTC	CASSPSGTSGAYNEQFF
TRBD1	NA	TRBV5-4	TRBJ2-2	TGTGCCAGCAGCGTCACAGGGGGCATCGGGGAGCTGTTTTTT	CASSVTGGIGELFF
NA	NA	TRBV2	TRBJ2-4	TGTGCCAGCAGCGGGAACATCAAAAACATTCAGTACTTC	CASSGNIKNIQYF
NA	NA	TRBV11-1	TRBJ1-1	TGTGCCAGCAGCACCAGTAGGGGAGGTGAAGCTTTCTTT	CASSTSRGGEAFF
TRBD2	NA	TRBV11-2	TRBJ2-1	TGTGCCAGCAGTCAGCAGACTAGCCAGCAGTTCTTC	CASSQQTSQQFF
NA	NA	TRBV7-8	TRBJ1-5	TGTGCCAGCAGCTTAGAGACAAGACTAAATCAGCCCCAGCATTTT	CASSLETRLNQPQHF
NA	few	TRBV11-3	TRBJ2-1	TGTGCCAGCAGCTTTAACCAGGGTAGTAATGAGCAGTTCTTC	CASSFNQGSNEQFF
TRBD1	NA	TRBV2	TRBJ1-2	TGTGCCAGCGATATTCAGGGGGCCGGCTACACCTTC	CASDIQGAGYTF
TRBD1	few	TRBV9	TRBJ2-7	TGTGCCAGCAGCGTATACGGGACAGGGGGCTTCTACGAGCAGTACTTC	CASSVYGTGGFYEQYF
NA	NA	TRBV23-1	TRBJ1-5	TGCGCCAGCAGTCAATCGGGGGGGAAGGGCTTGAGCAATCAGCCCCAGCATTTT	CASSQSGGKGLSNQPQHF
TRBD1	NA	TRBV19	TRBJ1-2	TGTGCCAGTAGTATCGGGGACAGGTTTGCGTCGGGTCGCGCTAACTATGGCTACACCTTC	CASSIGDRFASGRANYGYTF
NA	NA	TRBV5-1	TRBJ2-7	TGCGCCAGCAGCTTGGCGGGACACCCCTACGAGCAGTACTTC	CASSLAGHPYEQYF
NA	once	TRBV30	TRBJ1-5	TGTGCCTGGAGTACGGGGGTCCAACTCAATCAGCCCCAGCATTTT	CAWSTGVQLNQPQHF
NA	NA	TRBV7-9	TRBJ1-1	TGTGCCAGCAGCTTGATGGGGGCGACTGAAGCTTTCTTT	CASSLMGATEAFF
NA	NA	TRBV6-6	TRBJ1-6	TGTGCCAGCAGTTACCCCAACGCGTCACCCCTCCACTTT	CASSYPNASPLHF
NA	NA	TRBV3-1/TRBV3-2	TRBJ2-7	TGTGCCAGCAGCCCTACCGCGGGGCTTCTCTCCTACGAGCAGTACTTC	CASSPTAGLLSYEQYF
TRBD1	NA	TRBV4-1	TRBJ2-2	TGCGCCAGCAGCCGGGACAGGTCGACCGGGGAGCTGTTTTTT	CASSRDRSTGELFF
TRBD2	NA	TRBV24-1	TRBJ2-1	TGTGCCACCAGTAACCCGGGGGCGGGAGGGCGGAATGAGCAGTTCTTC	CATSNPGAGGRNEQFF
NA	once	TRBV19	TRBJ1-5	TGTGCAGGCGGGGGGGCACAATATAGCAATCAGCCCCAGCATTTT	CAGGGAQYSNQPQHF
NA	NA	TRBV14	TRBJ2-5	TGTGCCAGCAGCCAAGTTTTGCGTGGAGAGACCCAGTACTTC	CASSQVLRGETQYF
TRBD1	NA	TRBV5-8	TRBJ1-3	TGTGCCAGCAGCTTTGGGACAGTCGGAAACACCATATATTTT	CASSFGTVGNTIYF
NA	NA	TRBV6-5	TRBJ1-5	TGTGCCAGCAGTCCCAAGCCGGGTTTCAATCAGCCCCAGCATTTT	CASSPKPGFNQPQHF
NA	NA	TRBV6-5	TRBJ1-5	TGTGCCAGCAGGCTGTCAGGGGGCAATCAGCCCCAGCATTTT	CASRLSGGNQPQHF
NA	few	TRBV6-5	TRBJ2-7	TGTGCCAGCAGGGAGGGAGGGGGATACGAGCAGTACTTC	CASREGGGYEQYF
TRBD1	NA	TRBV5-4	TRBJ1-2	TGTGCCAGCAGCTTCCAGGGACAGGGGATGCGGGGCTACACCTTC	CASSFQGQGMRGYTF
NA	NA	TRBV6-6	TRBJ1-1	TGTGCCAGCAGTTACGACAGGTATGGTACTGAAGCTTTCTTT	CASSYDRYGTEAFF
TRBD1	few	TRBV20-1	TRBJ2-7	TGCAGTGCCGGGACAGGGGTAGATCTGTACTTC	CSAGTGVDLYF
NA	NA	TRBV19	TRBJ2-1	TGTGCCAGTAGGCTATCAGGGAACTCCTACAATGAGCAGTTCTTC	CASRLSGNSYNEQFF